This TCR beta chain was profiled in a study of T cell repertoires in cytomegalovirus infection. TCRdb re-analysed the reads in MiXCR, keeping a single row per CDR3 protein. The data contain around 630,000 distinct CDR3 sequences, roughly a quarter of them seen just once; the ten biggest clones take up around 8%. The table lists this clonotype with a few counts. The CDR3 is 18 residues long. V lost 1 base, J lost 7 bases, and 20 bases lay in between. CDR1 and CDR2 (germline): MNHEY, SVGEGT. What was sequenced was CD8+ T cells from PBMCs. The receptor comes from a human donor in good health (CMV status not recorded). Some clones in this sample may be carry-over from other donors' samples. This chain links TRBV6-2 or TRBV6-3 with TRBJ1-6; D might be TRBD1 (6 bases). The CDR3 coding sequence is TGTGCCAGCAGTTACTTTTCCGCCCCTGGACAGCTCAATTCACCCCTCCACTTT. This codes for CASSYFSAPGQLNSPLHF.